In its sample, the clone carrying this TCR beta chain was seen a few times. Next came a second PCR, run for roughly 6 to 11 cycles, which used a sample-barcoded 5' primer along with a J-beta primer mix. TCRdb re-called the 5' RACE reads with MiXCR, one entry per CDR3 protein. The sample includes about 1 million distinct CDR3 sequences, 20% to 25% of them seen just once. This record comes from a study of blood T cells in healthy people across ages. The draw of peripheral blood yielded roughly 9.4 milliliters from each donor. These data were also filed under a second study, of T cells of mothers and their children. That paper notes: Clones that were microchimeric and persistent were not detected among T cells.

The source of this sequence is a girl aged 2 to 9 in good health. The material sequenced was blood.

Here the CDR3 DNA reads TGTGCCAGCAGCGTCCCGCTGACAGGGTTGGATACGCAGTATTTT. Amino acids: CASSVPLTGLDTQYF. V is TRBV5-8 and J is TRBJ2-3; 7 bases are a match to TRBD1. Germline V gene sequence: CDR1 SGHTS, CDR2 YDEGEE. The CDR3 runs 15 residues. The J segment lost 6 bases and the V segment lost 4 bases, leaving 11 bases of the junction unmatched.